One sample yielded the 26 T cell receptor beta chains listed below, sequenced in a study of blood T cell repertoires in COVID-19. TCRdb keeps only in-frame clones here, not all; method: immunoSEQ multiplex PCR. The sample gives some 180,000 clones, more than 70% of which show up once; just under 8.5% is in the top ten. Sequencing was performed on peripheral blood. The receptors here all came from an older woman with acute or convalescent COVID-19.

This clone was picked up one time. The chain uses TRBV19 and TRBJ1-2; 8 nucleotides line up with TRBD1. Germline lookup yields CDR1 LNHDA and CDR2 SQIVND (reference sequence). V lost 2 bases, J lost 4 bases, and 6 bases stayed unmatched. The CDR3 sequence is 15 residues long. The CDR3 protein is CASSIPGQEGYGYTF. The CDR3 DNA sequence: TGTGCCAGTAGTATACCGGGACAGGAGGGCTATGGCTACACCTTC.

The chain joins TRBV25-1 to TRBJ1-1, with a tentative D call TRBD1 (6 bases). This CDR3 spans 13 amino acids. The V gene's germline CDR1 is MGHDK and CDR2 SYGVNS. V gave up 8 bases and J gave up 5 bases, with 15 bases separating them. In DNA form, the CDR3 reads TGTGCCAGCCGGAACAGGGTTGGGACTGAAGCTTTCTTT. It yields the protein CASRNRVGTEAFF.

The chain uses TRBV2 and TRBJ2-1, with D unresolved. V was clipped by 8 bases and J by 6 bases, with 29 bases between them. This CDR3 region has 18 residues. Germline loops: CDR1 SNHLY, CDR2 FYNNEI. CDR3 DNA sequence: TGTGCCAGCCTCCTCGACCGCTCTGCCCGATACCTAGGCAATGAGCAGTTCTTC. Residues: CASLLDRSARYLGNEQFF.

The chain combines TRBV2 with TRBJ1-4; D gene unclear. Germline CDR1 and CDR2: SNHLY and FYNNEI. The CDR3 sequence is 13 residues long. Trimming took off 3 bases at V and 7 bases at J, with 9 bases between the two ends. The CDR3 spells CASSEGVREKLFF. The CDR3 bases are TGTGCCAGCAGTGAGGGAGTTCGTGAAAAACTGTTTTTT.

A remark on this clone: Other DNA sequences in this sample translate to the same CDR3. The CDR3 spells CASSGGQTNTGELFF. CDR3 coding DNA: TGCGCCAGCAGCGGGGGACAGACGAACACCGGGGAGCTGTTTTTT. The rearrangement joins TRBV5-1 to TRBJ2-2, with 7 bases that match TRBD1. Trimming cost V 4 bases and J 0 bases; bases outside gene matches: 3. Per germline, CDR1 SGHRS and CDR2 YFSETQ. This CDR3 has 15 amino acids.

The genes are TRBV7-8 and TRBJ1-1, with a tentative D call TRBD1 (6 bases). The germline V and J ends were trimmed by 8 bases and 2 bases, with 15 bases remaining between them. The CDR3 consists of 14 residues. Per germline, CDR1 SGHVS and CDR2 FQNEAQ. CDR3 in amino acids: CASVKGELNTEAFF. CDR3 bases: TGTGCCAGCGTTAAGGGGGAGCTTAACACTGAAGCTTTCTTT.

V is TRBV19 and J is TRBJ1-4; TRBD1 matches at 8 bases. Trimming removed 4 bases from V and 5 bases from J; junction bases left unmatched: 6. CDR1 and CDR2 from the germline V gene are LNHDA and SQIVND (reference sequence). The CDR3 spans 15 residues. The CDR3 is CASSTRQGKNEKLFF. CDR3 coding DNA: TGTGCCAGTAGTACCAGACAGGGGAAGAATGAAAAACTGTTTTTT.

V is TRBV9 and J is TRBJ2-1, with 12 bases that match TRBD2. This CDR3 comprises 18 residues. The trim removed 0 bases at V and 3 bases at J, leaving 7 bases unmatched. Germline CDR1 and CDR2: SGDLS and YYNGEE. The CDR3 DNA reads TGTGCCAGCAGCGTAGAACTAGCGGGAGGTCCCTACTACAATGAGCAGTTCTTC. The encoded protein is CASSVELAGGPYYNEQFF.

The chain combines TRBV12-3 or TRBV12-4 with TRBJ2-7; TRBD1 agrees at 7 bases. V lost 5 bases and J lost 4; bases outside the gene matches: 5. The CDR3 totals 13 residues. The CDR3 DNA sequence: TGTGCCAGCAGTAACCAGGGGGAATACGAGCAGTACTTC. Encoded protein: CASSNQGEYEQYF.

The V call is TRBV28, the J call TRBJ2-3; 12 positions agree with TRBD2. The CDR3 sequence is 17 residues long. J gave up 5 bases and V 6 bases, and 12 bases lay outside the gene matches. The V gene's germline CDR1 is MDHEN and CDR2 SYDVKM. The DNA for the CDR3 is TGTGCCAGCAGCCAACTAGCGGGAGGCGATATAGGAGATACGCAGTATTTT. Amino acid sequence: CASSQLAGGDIGDTQYF.

A few counts support this clone. The rearrangement uses TRBV7-2 and TRBJ2-7; D not certain. V lost 5 bases and J 3 bases, leaving 11 bases between the germline ends. The CDR3 is 13 amino acids. Germline V gene lookup returns CDR1 SGHTA and CDR2 FQGNSA. The CDR3 here is CASSPPPLYEQYF. CDR3 sequence (DNA): TGTGCCAGCAGCCCTCCTCCCCTCTACGAGCAGTACTTC.

Of note for this clone: A read error may explain this, as a much larger clone is one base away. The V call is TRBV28, the J call TRBJ1-2; D is uncertain. From germline, CDR1 is MDHEN and CDR2 SYDVKM. This CDR3 is 15 amino acids long. The CDR3 protein is CVSNPRLVSPYGYTF. The CDR3 bases are TGTGTCAGCAACCCCCGACTCGTATCCCCCTATGGCTACACCTTC.

This rearrangement joins TRBV5-1 to TRBJ2-7, with D possibly matching TRBD1 (6 bases). The CDR3 runs 18 residues. Germline assignment: CDR1 SGHRS and CDR2 YFSETQ. Trimming stripped 4 bases from V and 0 bases from J, with 23 bases between. CDR3 amino acids: CASSPVGTISTFSYEQYF. The CDR3 nucleotides are TGCGCCAGCAGCCCGGTTGGGACAATTTCTACTTTCTCCTACGAGCAGTACTTC.

Points on this clone: The sample carries other DNA sequences with the same CDR3. The rearrangement joins TRBV9 to TRBJ1-2; 11 bases fit TRBD1. The CDR3 length is 14 residues. CDR1 is SGDLS and CDR2 is YYNGEE in the germline V gene. V was pared by 2 bases and J by 4 bases, with 1 base of the junction left unmatched. The CDR3 DNA reads TGTGCCAGCAGCGTGGGACAGGGGGGCTATGGCTACACCTTC. It specifies CASSVGQGGYGYTF.

The chain's CDR3 is CASSRGGNRGYEQYF. DNA of the CDR3: TGTGCCAGCAGTAGGGGGGGCAATCGGGGCTACGAGCAGTACTTC. V is TRBV28 and J is TRBJ2-7; possible D gene TRBD2, 7 bases. Looked up from germline, CDR1 is MDHEN and CDR2 is SYDVKM. This CDR3 is 15 amino acids long. The V and J ends lost 5 bases and 3 bases respectively, with 17 bases between them.

The chain combines TRBV6-5 with TRBJ1-4; 7 nucleotides line up with TRBD1. CDR1 and CDR2 from the germline V gene are MNHEY and SVGAGI. V was pared by 5 bases and J by 0 bases, with 3 bases of the junction left unmatched. CDR3 length: 15 amino acids. This chain's CDR3 is CASSRDRATNEKLFF. The CDR3 coding sequence is TGTGCCAGCAGTCGCGACAGGGCAACTAATGAAAAACTGTTTTTT.

This sequence joins TRBV30 and TRBJ2-7, with D possibly matching TRBD1 (6 bases). The V and J ends lost 4 bases and 4 bases respectively, with 8 bases between them. Germline V gives CDR1 GTSNPN, CDR2 SVGIG (reference sequence). The CDR3 extends over 11 amino acids. In DNA form, the CDR3 reads TGTGCCTGGAAGCAGGGGTACGAGCAGTACTTC. Translating it yields CAWKQGYEQYF.

The chain's CDR3 is CASSLKAGETQYF. CDR3 DNA: TGTGCCAGCAGCTTAAAAGCGGGAGAGACCCAGTACTTC. The chain has TRBV7-2 and TRBJ2-5, with D possibly TRBD2 on 6 matching bases. The CDR3 covers 13 residues. Trimming left V 2 bases short and J 4 bases short, with 8 bases between. CDR1 is SGHTA, CDR2 FQGNSA, per germline.

The J gene is TRBJ1-5, the V gene TRBV15, with D unresolved. Germline V CDR1 and CDR2: LNHNV, YYDKDF (reference sequence). The CDR3 covers 17 residues. Trimming removed 2 bases at V and 0 bases at J, with 14 bases between. The CDR3 bases are TGTGCCACCAGCAGACCCCCCTGGCAGAATAGCAATCAGCCCCAGCATTTT. Protein sequence: CATSRPPWQNSNQPQHF.

The chain uses TRBV30 and TRBJ2-5; TRBD1 is a possible D gene (5 bases). Germline CDR1 GTSNPN, CDR2 SVGIG (reference sequence). Trimming removed 2 bases at V and 2 bases at J, with 9 bases between. The CDR3 length is 13 residues. The CDR3 sequence is CAWSPGHQETQYF. CDR3 in DNA: TGTGCCTGGAGTCCAGGGCATCAAGAGACCCAGTACTTC.

The V and J genes are TRBV28 and TRBJ1-5, with D tentatively TRBD1 (5 bases). V lost 8 bases to trimming and J lost 6 bases, with 14 bases between them. The CDR3 is made up of 13 amino acids. Germline lookup yields CDR1 MDHEN and CDR2 SYDVKM. Here the CDR3 reads CASGQGNVQPQHF. The CDR3 DNA reads as TGTGCCAGCGGGCAGGGAAACGTTCAGCCCCAGCATTTT. Drawing the rest from reference TRBV28 and TRBJ1-5, the complete variable domain is DVKVTQSSRYLVKRTGEKVFLECVQDMDHENMFWYRQDPGLGLRLIYFSYDVKMKEKGDIPEGYSVSREKKERFSLILESASTNQTSMYLCASGQGNVQPQHFGDGTRLSIL.

This clone was seen a few times. The rearrangement links TRBV19 to TRBJ2-5; D uncertain. Germline CDR1 LNHDA, CDR2 SQIVND (reference sequence). Deletions cut 1 base from V and 4 bases from J, with 7 bases between. The CDR3 runs 13 residues. The CDR3 loop is CASSIGARETQYF. The CDR3 DNA follows: TGTGCCAGTAGTATAGGGGCCCGAGAGACCCAGTACTTC.

The V gene is TRBV28, the J gene TRBJ1-5; 7 positions match TRBD1. Germline CDR1 and CDR2: MDHEN and SYDVKM. The CDR3 spans 17 residues. Trimming cost V 4 bases and J 4 bases; bases outside gene matches: 13. The CDR3 DNA reads TGTGCCAGCAGTTCCCGTCGGTCGGGACAGCAGAATCAGCCCCAGCATTTT. Protein product: CASSSRRSGQQNQPQHF. The full variable domain, with the rest looked up from reference TRBV28 and TRBJ1-5, is DVKVTQSSRYLVKRTGEKVFLECVQDMDHENMFWYRQDPGLGLRLIYFSYDVKMKEKGDIPEGYSVSREKKERFSLILESASTNQTSMYLCASSSRRSGQQNQPQHFGDGTRLSIL.

The V and J genes are TRBV5-5 and TRBJ1-5, with D unresolved. CDR1 SGHKS and CDR2 YYEKEE come from the germline V gene (reference sequence). The length of the CDR3 is 15 residues. V lost 4 bases to trimming and J lost 3 bases, with 14 bases between them. The CDR3 bases are TGTGCCAGCAGCCCGGAGGGTACTTTCAATCAGCCCCAGCATTTT. Its protein product is CASSPEGTFNQPQHF.

The CDR3 here is CAISETLREHNYNEQFF. The CDR3 bases are TGTGCCATCAGTGAAACGTTGCGGGAGCATAATTACAATGAGCAGTTCTTC. V usage is TRBV10-3 and J usage is TRBJ2-1; 7 bases fit TRBD2. The CDR3 covers 17 residues. The germline V gene has CDR1 ENHRY and CDR2 SYGVKD. V was clipped by 3 bases and J by 4 bases; unmatched bases: 12.

The gene calls are TRBV7-9 and TRBJ2-1; D unresolved. Looked up from germline, CDR1 is SEHNR and CDR2 is FQNEAQ (reference sequence). CDR3 size: 13 residues. Trimming shortened V by 7 bases and J by 0 bases, and 7 bases separated the two germline ends. CDR3 sequence (DNA): TGTGCCAGCAACATTCTCTCCTACAATGAGCAGTTCTTC. Its translation: CASNILSYNEQFF.